The 21 T cell receptor beta chains presented below share a single source sample, sequenced in a study of T-cell memory formation after mild COVID-19. TCRdb reprocessed the 5' RACE reads with MiXCR, giving one entry per CDR3 protein. The sample yields roughly 450,000 distinct CDR3 sequences, over 15% seen once. The sequenced sample consisted of PBMCs or a T cell subset sorted from them (not recorded which). Receptor source: a man aged 18 to 30 who had mild COVID-19 (a few samples of this study predate the infection). Cell type and time point are not known.

The rearrangement links TRBV6-2 or TRBV6-3 to TRBJ1-1, with a weak D call TRBD1 (5 bases). The CDR3 spans 14 residues. V was clipped by 4 bases and J by 7 bases, with 16 bases between them. Germline CDR1 and CDR2: MNHEY and SVGEGT. CDR3 residues: CASSSGGVAFEAFF. In nucleotides, the CDR3 is TGTGCCAGCAGTTCCGGAGGGGTCGCGTTTGAAGCTTTCTTT.

This clonotype came up a few times. This sequence joins TRBV11-3 and TRBJ2-7; 7 nucleotides match TRBD1. Germline V gene data show CDR1 as SGHNT and CDR2 as YENEEA. V shed 9 bases and J 1 base; nucleotides not matched to a gene: 9. The CDR3 totals 14 residues. The DNA of the CDR3 is TGTGCCAGGGCCTCGGGACAGCTATCCTACGAGCAGTACTTC. Encoded protein: CARASGQLSYEQYF. The complete variable domain, with remaining parts taken from reference TRBV11-3 and TRBJ2-7, reads EAGVVQSPRYKIIEKKQPVAFWCNPISGHNTLYWYLQNLGQGPELLIRYENEEAVDDSQLPKDRFSAERLKGVDSTLKIQPAELGDSAVYLCARASGQLSYEQYFGPGTRLTVT.

This clonotype was detected a few times. The chain recombines TRBV20-1 with TRBJ1-5, with D tentatively TRBD1 (6 bases). Germline V gene lookup returns CDR1 DFQATT and CDR2 SNEGSKA (reference sequence). The CDR3 is 14 amino acids. Trimming removed 5 bases from V and 0 bases from J, with 11 bases in between. The CDR3 DNA follows: TGCAGTGCTCAAGACAGGCTTAGCAATCAGCCCCAGCATTTT. Amino acids: CSAQDRLSNQPQHF.

The V call is TRBV10-3, the J call TRBJ2-1; 8 positions match TRBD2. V shed 6 bases and J 7 bases; nucleotides not matched to a gene: 14. This CDR3 has 16 residues. Germline V gene data show CDR1 as ENHRY and CDR2 as SYGVKD. The CDR3 region has the DNA TGTGCCATCAGAGGTCGACGGGGGGGATTTGGGAATGAGCAGTTCTTC. As protein: CAIRGRRGGFGNEQFF.

This clonotype was counted a few times. The chain couples TRBV5-1 to TRBJ1-3, with D hard to call. The V gene lost 5 bases and the J gene lost 3 bases, with 6 bases spanning the gap. Germline loops: CDR1 SGHRS, CDR2 YFSETQ. The CDR3 loop spans 12 amino acids. DNA for the CDR3: TGCGCCAGCAGGGGTGATGGAAACACCATATATTTT. Its translation: CASRGDGNTIYF.

The chain employs TRBV4-3 and TRBJ2-3; D unresolved. Per germline, CDR1 LGHNA and CDR2 YSLEER. Trimming stripped 1 base from V and 0 bases from J, with 11 bases between. This CDR3 has 16 amino acids. CDR3 amino acids: CASSQAGPASTDTQYF. CDR3 coding DNA: TGCGCCAGCAGCCAAGCTGGACCAGCGAGCACAGATACGCAGTATTTT.

This clonotype was counted only a few times. The J gene is TRBJ2-5, the V gene TRBV29-1; TRBD2 matches 11 bases. V shed 4 bases and J 6 bases; nucleotides not matched to a gene: 10. CDR3 length: 15 residues. Germline CDR1 and CDR2: SQVTM and ANQGSEA. DNA of the CDR3: TGCAGCGTTGTCACTAGCGGGGGCCCCTCGAAGACCCAGTACTTC. It is translated as CSVVTSGGPSKTQYF.

The chain carries TRBV24-1 and TRBJ2-2, with D perhaps TRBD1 (5 bases). This CDR3 comprises 14 residues. V lost 6 bases to trimming and J lost 0 bases, with 7 bases between them. Germline V gives CDR1 KGHDR, CDR2 SFDVKD. The CDR3 nucleotides are TGTGCCACCAGTCCAGGGTCGAACACCGGGGAGCTGTTTTTT. This codes for CATSPGSNTGELFF.

The count of this clonotype is one. The chain links TRBV4-2 to TRBJ1-6; TRBD1 is a possible D gene (6 bases). The CDR3 runs 18 residues. The V gene lost 4 bases and the J gene lost 9 bases, with 25 bases spanning the gap. Germline V gives CDR1 LGHNA, CDR2 YNFKEQ. CDR3 DNA sequence: TGTGCCAGCAGCCCTACGACACAAATCCGAGGGGGTATTTCACCCCTCCACTTT. Protein sequence: CASSPTTQIRGGISPLHF.

The chain has TRBV3-1 and TRBJ1-1; no clear D. V was trimmed by 2 bases and J by 1 base, leaving 17 bases between them. The CDR3 length is 17 residues. Germline assignment: CDR1 LGHDT and CDR2 YNNKEL (reference sequence). CDR3 residues: CASSQHSHGSANTEAFF. In DNA form, the CDR3 reads TGTGCCAGCAGCCAACACAGTCACGGCAGCGCGAACACTGAAGCTTTCTTT.

The chain recombines TRBV6-2 or TRBV6-3 with TRBJ1-1, with a weak D call TRBD1 (6 bases). The CDR3 length is 13 residues. The V end lost 5 bases, the J end lost 7 bases, and 14 bases lay between the germline ends. Looked up from germline, CDR1 is MNHEY and CDR2 is SVGEGT. CDR3 loop: CASSAQGRVEAFF. DNA of the CDR3: TGTGCCAGCAGTGCCCAGGGGAGGGTTGAAGCTTTCTTT.

This clonotype appeared a few times. The J gene is TRBJ2-7, the V gene TRBV20-1; 9 nucleotides agree with TRBD1. The junction had 16 bases not matched to a gene; V was cut back by 6 bases and J by 7 bases. Germline V CDR1 and CDR2: DFQATT, SNEGSKA (reference sequence). The CDR3 is made up of 15 amino acids. CDR3 amino acids: CSAKVSGTGRGEQYF. In nucleotides, the CDR3 is TGCAGTGCGAAGGTGTCCGGGACAGGGAGGGGAGAGCAGTACTTC.

Only a few counts were recorded for this clonotype. The chain recombines TRBV7-9 with TRBJ1-1; tentative D call: TRBD1 (5 bases). The V and J ends lost 7 bases and 4 bases respectively, with 25 bases between them. This CDR3 comprises 17 residues. Germline lookup yields CDR1 SEHNR and CDR2 FQNEAQ (reference sequence). In DNA, the CDR3 is TGTGCCAGCAACGCCCACGGCCGAGGGGAAGGTGGCACTGAAGCTTTCTTT. It translates to CASNAHGRGEGGTEAFF.

Only a few counts were recorded for this clonotype. The chain joins TRBV2 to TRBJ1-2; D is uncertain. V was pared by 3 bases and J by 0 bases, with 8 bases between. Germline V CDR1 and CDR2: SNHLY, FYNNEI. This CDR3 has 14 residues. As DNA, the CDR3 is TGTGCCAGCAGTGAGACCCCAGCTAACTATGGCTACACCTTC. Translating it yields CASSETPANYGYTF.

In its sample, this clonotype was seen many times. For the CDR3, the DNA is TGTGCCAGCAGTCCACCGGGCTCCACAGATACGCAGTATTTT. It specifies CASSPPGSTDTQYF. The genes are TRBV18 and TRBJ2-3; D gene uncertain. The CDR3 is 14 residues long. Germline CDR1 reads KGHSH; CDR2 reads LQKENI. The V end was cut by 8 bases, the J end by 2 bases, with 14 bases between.

This clonotype was seen only a few times. The chain recombines TRBV18 with TRBJ1-2; perhaps TRBD1 as D (5 bases). CDR3 length: 15 amino acids. CDR1 is KGHSH and CDR2 is LQKENI in the germline V gene. V was clipped by 3 bases and J by 2 bases, with 13 bases between them. The DNA for the CDR3 is TGTGCCAGCTCACCGCCTTCCTCAGGGAACTATGGCTACACCTTC. This sequence encodes CASSPPSSGNYGYTF.

The chain carries TRBV5-1 and TRBJ2-7, with 7 bases that match TRBD2. CDR3 length: 14 amino acids. The V gene end was trimmed by 4 bases and the J gene end by 4 bases; junction bases not matched to a gene: 8. Germline V CDR1 and CDR2: SGHRS, YFSETQ. CDR3 amino acids: CASSRTGREYEQYV. CDR3 nucleotide sequence: TGCGCCAGCAGCCGAACGGGGAGGGAATACGAGCAGTACGTC.

This clonotype appeared a few times. The chain recombines TRBV10-3 with TRBJ2-1; 10 nucleotides line up with TRBD2. V was clipped by 1 base and J by 9 bases; unmatched bases: 9. The CDR3 consists of 16 residues. Per germline, CDR1 ENHRY and CDR2 SYGVKD. The CDR3 is CAISELLAGGPGEQFF. CDR3 nucleotides: TGTGCCATCAGTGAGTTATTAGCGGGGGGCCCCGGTGAGCAGTTCTTC.

This clonotype was picked up many times. V is TRBV4-3 and J is TRBJ2-2, with TRBD2 matching over 10 bases. J gave up 3 bases and V 1 base, and 8 bases lay outside the gene matches. CDR3 size: 18 residues. Germline V CDR1 and CDR2: LGHNA, YSLEER. DNA of the CDR3: TGCGCCAGCAGCCAAGGGTTAAGCGGGGGGGCCGACACCGGGGAGCTGTTTTTT. Protein product: CASSQGLSGGADTGELFF.

V usage is TRBV6-6 and J usage is TRBJ2-5, with a weak D call TRBD1 (6 bases). The V end was cut by 4 bases, the J end by 2 bases, with 11 bases between. The CDR3 has 14 residues. Germline V gives CDR1 MNHNY, CDR2 SVGAGI (reference sequence). CDR3 sequence reads: CASSSGQPQETQYF. In DNA, the CDR3 is TGTGCCAGCAGTTCCGGACAGCCACAAGAGACCCAGTACTTC.

The J gene is TRBJ2-1, the V gene TRBV6-2 or TRBV6-3; 11 bases agree with TRBD1. Trimming at V came to 7 bases and at J to 9 bases, leaving 11 bases not matched to a gene. CDR1 is MNHEY and CDR2 is SVGEGT in the germline V gene. CDR3 length: 15 amino acids. The CDR3: CASTRPRTGGGEQFF. The CDR3 region has the DNA TGTGCCAGCACCCGCCCCCGGACAGGGGGCGGTGAGCAGTTCTTC.